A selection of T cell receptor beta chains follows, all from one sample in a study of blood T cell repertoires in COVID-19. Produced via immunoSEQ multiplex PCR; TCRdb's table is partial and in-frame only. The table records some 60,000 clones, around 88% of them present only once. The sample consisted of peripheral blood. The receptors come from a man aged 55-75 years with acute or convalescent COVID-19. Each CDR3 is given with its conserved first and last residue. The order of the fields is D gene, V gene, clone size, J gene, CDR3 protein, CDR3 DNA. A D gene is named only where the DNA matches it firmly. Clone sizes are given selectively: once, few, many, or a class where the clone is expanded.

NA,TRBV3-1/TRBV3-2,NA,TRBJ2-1,CASSHPSASQFF,TGTGCCAGCAGCCACCCTAGCGCTTCGCAGTTCTTC
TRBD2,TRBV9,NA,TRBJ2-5,CASSVGGNSYQETQYF,TGTGCCAGCAGCGTGGGGGGGAATTCGTACCAAGAGACCCAGTACTTC
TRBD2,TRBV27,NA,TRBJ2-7,CASSPPGLAEYEQYF,TGTGCCAGCAGTCCACCGGGACTAGCGGAATACGAGCAGTACTTC
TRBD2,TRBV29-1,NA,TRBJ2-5,CSARLAGGRGTQYF,TGCAGCGCCCGACTAGCGGGAGGGCGGGGGACCCAGTACTTC
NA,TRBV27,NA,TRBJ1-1,CASSSRDTNAEAFF,TGTGCCAGCAGTTCCCGGGACACCAACGCTGAAGCTTTCTTT
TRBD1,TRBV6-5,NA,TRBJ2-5,CASKDRDRQETQYF,TGTGCCAGCAAGGACCGGGACAGACAAGAGACCCAGTACTTC
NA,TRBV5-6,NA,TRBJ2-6,CASSLTEYSGANVLTF,TGTGCCAGCAGCTTAACAGAGTACTCTGGGGCCAACGTCCTGACTTTC
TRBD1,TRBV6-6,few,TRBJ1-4,CASSGRQGGTNEKLFF,TGTGCCAGCAGTGGCCGACAGGGGGGAACTAATGAAAAACTGTTTTTT
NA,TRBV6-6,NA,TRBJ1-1,CASSYYGGNTEAFF,TGTGCCAGCAGTTACTACGGGGGGAACACTGAAGCTTTCTTT
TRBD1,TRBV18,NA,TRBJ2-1,CASSYGTDNEQFF,TGTGCCAGCTCATATGGGACAGACAATGAGCAGTTCTTC
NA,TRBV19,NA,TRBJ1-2,CASSPSDSSNYGYTF,TGTGCCAGTAGTCCCTCGGACAGCTCTAACTATGGCTACACCTTC
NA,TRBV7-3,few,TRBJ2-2,CASSFGANTGELFF,TGTGCCAGCAGCTTCGGGGCGAACACCGGGGAGCTGTTTTTT
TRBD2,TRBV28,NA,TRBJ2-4,CASIPSSGRASKGYF,TGTGCCAGCATCCCTTCTAGCGGGAGGGCTTCAAAAGGGTACTTC
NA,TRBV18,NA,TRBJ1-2,CASEGGPGINYGYTF,TGTGCCTCGGAAGGCGGCCCCGGGATTAACTATGGCTACACCTTC